This T cell receptor beta chain was obtained from a study of cytomegalovirus exposure and HLA in healthy donors. Study-level findings and limits: TCR sequences were mostly rare, though some public TCRs occurred in many donors. In the approximately 130 validation repertoires, a later analysis found that first-cohort TCR clusters tended to co-occur. Cytomegalovirus status was reportedly diagnosed by the classifier with high sensitivity and specificity. Researchers counted around 170 TCR beta chains as cytomegalovirus-associated.

Clones were read by immunoSEQ multiplex PCR, and TCRdb kept only the in-frame ones, dropping some. Of about 110,000 clones in the sample, 70% to 90% were seen once. A note on this clone: Its target is not known.

There are 13 residues in the CDR3. V dropped 6 bases and J dropped 3 bases, with 9 bases sitting between them. In germline, CDR1 is MRHNA, CDR2 SNTAGT. The sequence came from a woman aged 18-29 years in good health and CMV-seronegative. The sample taken for sequencing was PBMCs. V is TRBV6-4 and J is TRBJ1-5; D unclear. The CDR3 region has the DNA TGTGCCAGCAGCGAACAGCACAATCAGCCCCAGCATTTT. It translates to CASSEQHNQPQHF.